This T cell receptor beta chain emerged from a study of cytomegalovirus exposure and HLA in healthy donors. Notes on the study in general: The TCR clusters that emerged in the first cohort tended, a later analysis found, to co-occur in the 120 or so validation repertoires.

Using immunoSEQ multiplex PCR, the repertoire was profiled, and TCRdb retains in-frame clones only, with some absent. The table lists 250,000 to 300,000 clones, 85% to 90% of them singletons. Concerning this clone itself: The antigen remains unidentified.

A roughly 120-subject validation cohort, separate from the roughly 700-subject first cohort, supplied the donors. V was shortened by 3 bases and J by 0 bases, with 15 bases between the two germline ends. This CDR3 spans 16 amino acids. The germline gives CDR1 SGDLS, CDR2 YYNGEE. Sequences were obtained from PBMCs. The clonotype originates from a woman younger than 30 in good health and CMV-seronegative. The chain links TRBV9 to TRBJ1-1, with D perhaps matching TRBD1 (6 bases). CDR3 amino acids: CASSGSPQGLNTEAFF. The CDR3 nucleotides read TGTGCCAGCAGCGGGTCACCACAGGGCTTGAACACTGAAGCTTTCTTT. The complete variable domain, with remaining parts taken from reference TRBV9 and TRBJ1-1, reads DSGVTQTPKHLITATGQRVTLRCSPRSGDLSVYWYQQSLDQGLQFLIQYYNGEERAKGNILERFSAQQFPDLHSELNLSSLELGDSALYFCASSGSPQGLNTEAFFGQGTRLTVV.